This is a list of T cell receptor beta chains from one sample in a study of CD8 T cell repertoires and HIV-1 epitope variants. Antigens of these TCRs are unknown. Profiling relied on immunoSEQ multiplex PCR, and the TCRdb table lists in-frame clones only, not all of them. The table shows approximately 5,100 clones, with 65% to 70% occurring only once. The source material was cultured CD8+ T cells derived from PBMCs. The receptors come from a male donor with HIV. Each CDR3 is given with its conserved first and last residue. A D gene is named only where the DNA matches it firmly. Size values are once, few and many counts, or a class for expanded clones, and some rows have none.

CDR3 length: 18
J gene: TRBJ2-7
clone size: NA
D gene: TRBD2
V gene: TRBV7-2
CDR3 DNA: TGTGCCAGCAGCCCTACCTTCAGGACTAGCGGCTTCTCCTACGAGCAGTACTTC
CDR3 protein: CASSPTFRTSGFSYEQYF

CDR3 length: 13
J gene: TRBJ1-2
clone size: few
D gene: NA
V gene: TRBV2
CDR3 DNA: TGTGCCCCGAGGGCAGGGCTTGACTATGGCTACACCTTC
CDR3 protein: CAPRAGLDYGYTF

CDR3 length: 15
J gene: TRBJ1-3
clone size: NA
D gene: NA
V gene: TRBV7-9
CDR3 DNA: TGTGCCAGCAGCTCATGGACCCTCTCTGGAAACACCATATATTTT
CDR3 protein: CASSSWTLSGNTIYF

CDR3 length: 15
J gene: TRBJ1-1
clone size: few
D gene: NA
V gene: TRBV5-1
CDR3 DNA: TGCGCCAGCAGCTCGCAACCAGGGGATTACACTGAAGCTTTCTTT
CDR3 protein: CASSSQPGDYTEAFF

CDR3 length: 12
J gene: TRBJ2-1
clone size: once
D gene: NA
V gene: TRBV6-6
CDR3 DNA: TGTGCCAGCAGCCGACCCTACAATGAGCAGTTCTTC
CDR3 protein: CASSRPYNEQFF

CDR3 length: 16
J gene: TRBJ2-7
clone size: NA
D gene: TRBD2
V gene: TRBV9
CDR3 DNA: TGTGCCAGCAGCGTAGGACTAGCGAGGTATTCCTACGAGCAGTACTTC
CDR3 protein: CASSVGLARYSYEQYF

CDR3 length: 18
J gene: TRBJ1-4
clone size: NA
D gene: NA
V gene: TRBV15
CDR3 DNA: TGTGCCACCAGCAGAGATGGGCCGACCGGGACGGTGAATGAAAAACTGTTTTTT
CDR3 protein: CATSRDGPTGTVNEKLFF

CDR3 length: 14
J gene: TRBJ2-7
clone size: few
D gene: TRBD1
V gene: TRBV6-1
CDR3 DNA: TGTGCCAGCACGGCGGGACAGGGGGCCTACGAGCAGTACTTC
CDR3 protein: CASTAGQGAYEQYF

CDR3 length: 16
J gene: TRBJ2-3
clone size: NA
D gene: NA
V gene: TRBV19
CDR3 DNA: TGTGCCAGTAGTATATGGGGGGCGGCTAGCACAGATACGCAGTATTTT
CDR3 protein: CASSIWGAASTDTQYF

CDR3 length: 12
J gene: TRBJ2-1
clone size: NA
D gene: NA
V gene: TRBV11-1
CDR3 DNA: TGTGCCAGCAGCTTAGGGCTGGATGAGCAGTTCTTC
CDR3 protein: CASSLGLDEQFF

CDR3 length: 15
J gene: TRBJ2-2
clone size: NA
D gene: TRBD1
V gene: TRBV11-3
CDR3 DNA: TGTGCCAGCAGCTTATTGACAGGGGGCACCGGGGAGCTGTTTTTT
CDR3 protein: CASSLLTGGTGELFF

CDR3 length: 16
J gene: TRBJ2-3
clone size: NA
D gene: TRBD1
V gene: TRBV6-9
CDR3 DNA: TGTGCCAGCAGGGACTCGGACAGGGGGCAGGGAGATACGCAGTATTTT
CDR3 protein: CASRDSDRGQGDTQYF

CDR3 length: 13
J gene: TRBJ2-7
clone size: NA
D gene: NA
V gene: TRBV5-8
CDR3 DNA: TGTGCCAGCAGCTTGGAGGGTTCCTACGAGCAGTACTTC
CDR3 protein: CASSLEGSYEQYF

CDR3 length: 14
J gene: TRBJ2-7
clone size: NA
D gene: TRBD1
V gene: TRBV7-9
CDR3 DNA: TGTGCCAGCAGAGGGAGGACAGGGGCGGGCGAGCAGTACTTC
CDR3 protein: CASRGRTGAGEQYF

CDR3 length: 14
J gene: TRBJ2-7
clone size: once
D gene: NA
V gene: TRBV6-5
CDR3 DNA: TGTGCCAGCAGTTACGATCGGAGGGCCTACGAGCAGTACTTC
CDR3 protein: CASSYDRRAYEQYF

CDR3 length: 15
J gene: TRBJ2-7
clone size: once
D gene: NA
V gene: TRBV14
CDR3 DNA: TGTGCCAGCAGCCCGGGACCCAATATTCCCTACGAGCAGTACTTC
CDR3 protein: CASSPGPNIPYEQYF

CDR3 length: 15
J gene: TRBJ1-2
clone size: NA
D gene: TRBD1
V gene: TRBV9
CDR3 DNA: TGTGCCAGCAGCGTAGGGACAGGGGAGAACTATGGCTACACCTTC
CDR3 protein: CASSVGTGENYGYTF

CDR3 length: 13
J gene: TRBJ1-5
clone size: NA
D gene: NA
V gene: TRBV7-9
CDR3 DNA: TGTGCCAGCAGCTGGGAACCCAATCAGCCCCAGCATTTT
CDR3 protein: CASSWEPNQPQHF

CDR3 length: 17
J gene: TRBJ2-3
clone size: NA
D gene: TRBD1
V gene: TRBV4-1
CDR3 DNA: TGCGCCAGCAGCCAAGAGGGGGACAGGGGGTACACAGATACGCAGTATTTT
CDR3 protein: CASSQEGDRGYTDTQYF

CDR3 length: 15
J gene: TRBJ1-2
clone size: NA
D gene: TRBD1
V gene: TRBV7-9
CDR3 DNA: TGTGCCAGCAGCCTAGGGGACAGCGGGAGGGGTGGCTACACCTTC
CDR3 protein: CASSLGDSGRGGYTF

CDR3 length: 14
J gene: TRBJ2-1
clone size: few
D gene: NA
V gene: TRBV25-1
CDR3 DNA: TGTGCCAGCAGTGATTCGGCGGACTACAATGAGCAGTTCTTC
CDR3 protein: CASSDSADYNEQFF

CDR3 length: 16
J gene: TRBJ2-1
clone size: NA
D gene: TRBD2
V gene: TRBV6-5
CDR3 DNA: TGTGCCAGCAGTTACTCTCCTAGCGGGGGGGCCCGTGAGCAGTTCTTC
CDR3 protein: CASSYSPSGGAREQFF

CDR3 length: 16
J gene: TRBJ2-3
clone size: NA
D gene: TRBD2
V gene: TRBV7-9
CDR3 DNA: TGTGCCAGCAGCTTAGCGGCTAGCGGGAGTACAGATACGCAGTATTTT
CDR3 protein: CASSLAASGSTDTQYF

CDR3 length: 17
J gene: TRBJ1-4
clone size: NA
D gene: NA
V gene: TRBV19
CDR3 DNA: TGTGCCAGTAGTTTTTTAAAGGATGGGAGGGAACAAGAAAAACTGTTTTTT
CDR3 protein: CASSFLKDGREQEKLFF

CDR3 length: 14
J gene: TRBJ2-4
clone size: few
D gene: NA
V gene: TRBV19
CDR3 DNA: TGTGCCAGTAGTTGGGGGTCCCCATGGAACATTCAGTACTTC
CDR3 protein: CASSWGSPWNIQYF

CDR3 length: 15
J gene: TRBJ2-1
clone size: NA
D gene: NA
V gene: TRBV4-3
CDR3 DNA: TGCGCCAGCAGCCAAGTTTATCCGCCCTTTTATGAGCAGTTCTTC
CDR3 protein: CASSQVYPPFYEQFF

CDR3 length: 12
J gene: TRBJ2-1
clone size: NA
D gene: NA
V gene: TRBV4-1
CDR3 DNA: TGCGCCAGCAGCCAAGGGATGGACGAGCAGTTCTTC
CDR3 protein: CASSQGMDEQFF

CDR3 length: 14
J gene: TRBJ2-7
clone size: once
D gene: NA
V gene: TRBV6-1
CDR3 DNA: TGTGCCAGCAGTGAAGCGCGGAAAGGGTACGAGCAGTACTTC
CDR3 protein: CASSEARKGYEQYF

CDR3 length: 13
J gene: TRBJ2-1
clone size: NA
D gene: TRBD1
V gene: TRBV19
CDR3 DNA: TGTGCCAGTAGTATCTCAGGGGGCGTTGAGCAGTTCTTC
CDR3 protein: CASSISGGVEQFF

CDR3 length: 15
J gene: TRBJ1-1
clone size: few
D gene: NA
V gene: TRBV11-2
CDR3 DNA: TGTGCCAGCAGCTTAGATTGGCAGGGAAGGACTGAAGCTTTCTTT
CDR3 protein: CASSLDWQGRTEAFF

CDR3 length: 17
J gene: TRBJ1-1
clone size: NA
D gene: TRBD1
V gene: TRBV7-9
CDR3 DNA: TGTGCCAGCAGCCTAGGGATACAACAGGGGGCTGACACTGAAGCTTTCTTT
CDR3 protein: CASSLGIQQGADTEAFF

CDR3 length: 17
J gene: TRBJ2-1
clone size: NA
D gene: NA
V gene: TRBV5-1
CDR3 DNA: TGCGCCAGCAGCTTGGTTGGGGGGGGCGTCCCCTACAATGAGCAGTTCTTC
CDR3 protein: CASSLVGGGVPYNEQFF